The 12 T cell receptor beta chains below come from one sample, sequenced in a study of T cell responses to AZD1222 COVID-19 vaccine. Clones were read by immunoSEQ multiplex PCR, and TCRdb kept only the in-frame ones, dropping some. The data hold over 100,000 clones, with 75% to 90% observed a single time. The sequencing here drew on peripheral blood, taken on day 0 of AZD1222 vaccination. These receptors originate from an adult in good health.

The chain is built from TRBV11-2 and TRBJ2-3; TRBD2 matches 7 bases. The CDR3 consists of 19 residues. V was clipped by 0 bases and J by 0 bases; unmatched bases: 12. Germline assignment: CDR1 SGHAT and CDR2 FQNNGV. The CDR3 region is CASSLEDPQGLVSTDTQYF. The DNA for the CDR3 is TGTGCCAGCAGCTTAGAGGACCCTCAAGGACTAGTGAGCACAGATACGCAGTATTTT.

The chain is built from TRBV5-6 and TRBJ1-3; 9 positions match TRBD1. The CDR3 runs 14 residues. The V gene end was trimmed by 4 bases and the J gene end by 4 bases; junction bases not matched to a gene: 3. The germline V gene encodes CDR1 SGHDT and CDR2 YYEEEE. The CDR3 is CASSTGGAGNTIYF. CDR3 DNA sequence: TGTGCCAGCAGCACAGGGGGCGCGGGAAACACCATATATTTT.

Concerning this clone itself: One end of the junction varies from germline; a read error may be responsible. J is TRBJ2-2 and V is TRBV3-1 (or the pseudogene TRBV3-2); a possible D gene is TRBD1 (6 bases). CDR1 is LGHDT and CDR2 is YNNKEL in the germline V gene (reference sequence). The CDR3 runs to 16 residues. CDR3 in amino acids: CASSPPTGLGHRGAVF. For the CDR3, the DNA is TGTGCCAGCAGCCCGCCTACGGGGCTGGGACACCGGGGAGCTGTTTTT.

This chain links TRBV27 with TRBJ2-7; tentatively, D is TRBD1 or TRBD2 (5 bases each). CDR3 length: 14 residues. In germline, CDR1 is MNHEY, CDR2 SMNVEV (reference sequence). V lost 3 bases to trimming and J lost 0 bases, with 9 bases between them. The CDR3 DNA follows: TGTGCCAGCAGTTTTTCGGGGCCCTCCTACGAGCAGTACTTC. This encodes CASSFSGPSYEQYF.

J is TRBJ2-7 and V is TRBV28, with 8 bases identical to TRBD1. This CDR3 has 14 amino acids. J was trimmed by 5 bases and V by 5 bases; bases with no gene match: 8. Looked up from germline, CDR1 is MDHEN and CDR2 is SYDVKM. CDR3 sequence: CASSPRQGRDEQYF. For the CDR3, the DNA is TGTGCCAGCAGTCCCCGACAGGGGCGCGACGAGCAGTACTTC. Full variable domain (rest looked up from reference TRBV28 and TRBJ2-7): DVKVTQSSRYLVKRTGEKVFLECVQDMDHENMFWYRQDPGLGLRLIYFSYDVKMKEKGDIPEGYSVSREKKERFSLILESASTNQTSMYLCASSPRQGRDEQYFGPGTRLTVT.

This clone was observed a single time. The CDR3 loop reads CASSSGGGTEAFF. Here the CDR3 DNA reads TGTGCCAGCAGTTCAGGGGGCGGGACTGAAGCTTTCTTT. The V and J genes are TRBV12-3 or TRBV12-4 and TRBJ1-1; 8 positions agree with TRBD1. With 4 bases clipped from V and 5 bases from J, the junction kept 3 bases outside the gene matches. The CDR3 consists of 13 residues.

CDR3 in DNA: TGTGCCAGCCACTTCCAGGGGTCACCCCTCCACTTT. Translating gives CASHFQGSPLHF. The chain employs TRBV28 and TRBJ1-6, with D perhaps TRBD1 (6 bases). CDR3 length equals 12 residues. Germline V gene data show CDR1 as MDHEN and CDR2 as SYDVKM. Trimming took 8 bases from V and 10 from J, leaving 12 bases between them.

J is TRBJ1-4 and V is TRBV7-9; 9 bases line up with TRBD1. Per germline, CDR1 SEHNR and CDR2 FQNEAQ (reference sequence). The V and J ends lost 4 bases and 2 bases, in that order; junction bases with no gene match: 5. This CDR3 region has 16 residues. CDR3: CASSSDRGSTNEKLFF. CDR3 DNA sequence: TGTGCCAGCAGCTCGGACAGGGGAAGTACTAATGAAAAACTGTTTTTT.

The rearrangement uses TRBV4-3 and TRBJ2-1; no firm D call. Trimming removed 0 bases from V and 3 bases from J, with 6 bases in between. The CDR3 contains 14 residues. The germline V gene has CDR1 LGHNA and CDR2 YSLEER. The CDR3, as DNA: TGCGCCAGCAGCCAAGATCTGGACTACAATGAGCAGTTCTTC. Translation gives CASSQDLDYNEQFF.

J is TRBJ1-2 and V is TRBV11-2; TRBD1 matches 9 bases. The CDR3 length is 14 residues. The junction had 5 bases not matched to a gene; V was cut back by 5 bases and J by 4 bases. Germline CDR1 and CDR2: SGHAT and FQNNGV. The CDR3 nucleotides read TGTGCCAGCAGCCGGACAGGGGCCACCTATGGCTACACCTTC. The encoded protein is CASSRTGATYGYTF.

This rearrangement joins TRBV29-1 to TRBJ2-7, with D perhaps given as TRBD1 or TRBD2 (6 bases each). Germline-derived CDR1 and CDR2 are SQVTM and ANQGSEA. Trimming took off 7 bases at V and 3 bases at J, with 22 bases between the two ends. The CDR3 loop spans 15 amino acids. CDR3 bases: TGCAGCGCCGACGGGGGCACCGGAATGATCTACGAGCAGTACTTC. The encoded protein is CSADGGTGMIYEQYF.

This sequence joins TRBV28 and TRBJ1-3; D gene uncertain. Germline V lookup: CDR1 MDHEN, CDR2 SYDVKM. There are 15 residues in the CDR3. Between the trimmed V and J ends, which lost 8 bases and 0 bases, there was a span of 14 bases. CDR3 nucleotides: TGTGCCAGCTCATTAGTACCGAGCTCTGGAAACACCATATATTTT. It codes for CASSLVPSSGNTIYF. Based on the CDR3 plus reference TRBV28 and TRBJ1-3, the full variable domain is DVKVTQSSRYLVKRTGEKVFLECVQDMDHENMFWYRQDPGLGLRLIYFSYDVKMKEKGDIPEGYSVSREKKERFSLILESASTNQTSMYLCASSLVPSSGNTIYFGEGSWLTVV.